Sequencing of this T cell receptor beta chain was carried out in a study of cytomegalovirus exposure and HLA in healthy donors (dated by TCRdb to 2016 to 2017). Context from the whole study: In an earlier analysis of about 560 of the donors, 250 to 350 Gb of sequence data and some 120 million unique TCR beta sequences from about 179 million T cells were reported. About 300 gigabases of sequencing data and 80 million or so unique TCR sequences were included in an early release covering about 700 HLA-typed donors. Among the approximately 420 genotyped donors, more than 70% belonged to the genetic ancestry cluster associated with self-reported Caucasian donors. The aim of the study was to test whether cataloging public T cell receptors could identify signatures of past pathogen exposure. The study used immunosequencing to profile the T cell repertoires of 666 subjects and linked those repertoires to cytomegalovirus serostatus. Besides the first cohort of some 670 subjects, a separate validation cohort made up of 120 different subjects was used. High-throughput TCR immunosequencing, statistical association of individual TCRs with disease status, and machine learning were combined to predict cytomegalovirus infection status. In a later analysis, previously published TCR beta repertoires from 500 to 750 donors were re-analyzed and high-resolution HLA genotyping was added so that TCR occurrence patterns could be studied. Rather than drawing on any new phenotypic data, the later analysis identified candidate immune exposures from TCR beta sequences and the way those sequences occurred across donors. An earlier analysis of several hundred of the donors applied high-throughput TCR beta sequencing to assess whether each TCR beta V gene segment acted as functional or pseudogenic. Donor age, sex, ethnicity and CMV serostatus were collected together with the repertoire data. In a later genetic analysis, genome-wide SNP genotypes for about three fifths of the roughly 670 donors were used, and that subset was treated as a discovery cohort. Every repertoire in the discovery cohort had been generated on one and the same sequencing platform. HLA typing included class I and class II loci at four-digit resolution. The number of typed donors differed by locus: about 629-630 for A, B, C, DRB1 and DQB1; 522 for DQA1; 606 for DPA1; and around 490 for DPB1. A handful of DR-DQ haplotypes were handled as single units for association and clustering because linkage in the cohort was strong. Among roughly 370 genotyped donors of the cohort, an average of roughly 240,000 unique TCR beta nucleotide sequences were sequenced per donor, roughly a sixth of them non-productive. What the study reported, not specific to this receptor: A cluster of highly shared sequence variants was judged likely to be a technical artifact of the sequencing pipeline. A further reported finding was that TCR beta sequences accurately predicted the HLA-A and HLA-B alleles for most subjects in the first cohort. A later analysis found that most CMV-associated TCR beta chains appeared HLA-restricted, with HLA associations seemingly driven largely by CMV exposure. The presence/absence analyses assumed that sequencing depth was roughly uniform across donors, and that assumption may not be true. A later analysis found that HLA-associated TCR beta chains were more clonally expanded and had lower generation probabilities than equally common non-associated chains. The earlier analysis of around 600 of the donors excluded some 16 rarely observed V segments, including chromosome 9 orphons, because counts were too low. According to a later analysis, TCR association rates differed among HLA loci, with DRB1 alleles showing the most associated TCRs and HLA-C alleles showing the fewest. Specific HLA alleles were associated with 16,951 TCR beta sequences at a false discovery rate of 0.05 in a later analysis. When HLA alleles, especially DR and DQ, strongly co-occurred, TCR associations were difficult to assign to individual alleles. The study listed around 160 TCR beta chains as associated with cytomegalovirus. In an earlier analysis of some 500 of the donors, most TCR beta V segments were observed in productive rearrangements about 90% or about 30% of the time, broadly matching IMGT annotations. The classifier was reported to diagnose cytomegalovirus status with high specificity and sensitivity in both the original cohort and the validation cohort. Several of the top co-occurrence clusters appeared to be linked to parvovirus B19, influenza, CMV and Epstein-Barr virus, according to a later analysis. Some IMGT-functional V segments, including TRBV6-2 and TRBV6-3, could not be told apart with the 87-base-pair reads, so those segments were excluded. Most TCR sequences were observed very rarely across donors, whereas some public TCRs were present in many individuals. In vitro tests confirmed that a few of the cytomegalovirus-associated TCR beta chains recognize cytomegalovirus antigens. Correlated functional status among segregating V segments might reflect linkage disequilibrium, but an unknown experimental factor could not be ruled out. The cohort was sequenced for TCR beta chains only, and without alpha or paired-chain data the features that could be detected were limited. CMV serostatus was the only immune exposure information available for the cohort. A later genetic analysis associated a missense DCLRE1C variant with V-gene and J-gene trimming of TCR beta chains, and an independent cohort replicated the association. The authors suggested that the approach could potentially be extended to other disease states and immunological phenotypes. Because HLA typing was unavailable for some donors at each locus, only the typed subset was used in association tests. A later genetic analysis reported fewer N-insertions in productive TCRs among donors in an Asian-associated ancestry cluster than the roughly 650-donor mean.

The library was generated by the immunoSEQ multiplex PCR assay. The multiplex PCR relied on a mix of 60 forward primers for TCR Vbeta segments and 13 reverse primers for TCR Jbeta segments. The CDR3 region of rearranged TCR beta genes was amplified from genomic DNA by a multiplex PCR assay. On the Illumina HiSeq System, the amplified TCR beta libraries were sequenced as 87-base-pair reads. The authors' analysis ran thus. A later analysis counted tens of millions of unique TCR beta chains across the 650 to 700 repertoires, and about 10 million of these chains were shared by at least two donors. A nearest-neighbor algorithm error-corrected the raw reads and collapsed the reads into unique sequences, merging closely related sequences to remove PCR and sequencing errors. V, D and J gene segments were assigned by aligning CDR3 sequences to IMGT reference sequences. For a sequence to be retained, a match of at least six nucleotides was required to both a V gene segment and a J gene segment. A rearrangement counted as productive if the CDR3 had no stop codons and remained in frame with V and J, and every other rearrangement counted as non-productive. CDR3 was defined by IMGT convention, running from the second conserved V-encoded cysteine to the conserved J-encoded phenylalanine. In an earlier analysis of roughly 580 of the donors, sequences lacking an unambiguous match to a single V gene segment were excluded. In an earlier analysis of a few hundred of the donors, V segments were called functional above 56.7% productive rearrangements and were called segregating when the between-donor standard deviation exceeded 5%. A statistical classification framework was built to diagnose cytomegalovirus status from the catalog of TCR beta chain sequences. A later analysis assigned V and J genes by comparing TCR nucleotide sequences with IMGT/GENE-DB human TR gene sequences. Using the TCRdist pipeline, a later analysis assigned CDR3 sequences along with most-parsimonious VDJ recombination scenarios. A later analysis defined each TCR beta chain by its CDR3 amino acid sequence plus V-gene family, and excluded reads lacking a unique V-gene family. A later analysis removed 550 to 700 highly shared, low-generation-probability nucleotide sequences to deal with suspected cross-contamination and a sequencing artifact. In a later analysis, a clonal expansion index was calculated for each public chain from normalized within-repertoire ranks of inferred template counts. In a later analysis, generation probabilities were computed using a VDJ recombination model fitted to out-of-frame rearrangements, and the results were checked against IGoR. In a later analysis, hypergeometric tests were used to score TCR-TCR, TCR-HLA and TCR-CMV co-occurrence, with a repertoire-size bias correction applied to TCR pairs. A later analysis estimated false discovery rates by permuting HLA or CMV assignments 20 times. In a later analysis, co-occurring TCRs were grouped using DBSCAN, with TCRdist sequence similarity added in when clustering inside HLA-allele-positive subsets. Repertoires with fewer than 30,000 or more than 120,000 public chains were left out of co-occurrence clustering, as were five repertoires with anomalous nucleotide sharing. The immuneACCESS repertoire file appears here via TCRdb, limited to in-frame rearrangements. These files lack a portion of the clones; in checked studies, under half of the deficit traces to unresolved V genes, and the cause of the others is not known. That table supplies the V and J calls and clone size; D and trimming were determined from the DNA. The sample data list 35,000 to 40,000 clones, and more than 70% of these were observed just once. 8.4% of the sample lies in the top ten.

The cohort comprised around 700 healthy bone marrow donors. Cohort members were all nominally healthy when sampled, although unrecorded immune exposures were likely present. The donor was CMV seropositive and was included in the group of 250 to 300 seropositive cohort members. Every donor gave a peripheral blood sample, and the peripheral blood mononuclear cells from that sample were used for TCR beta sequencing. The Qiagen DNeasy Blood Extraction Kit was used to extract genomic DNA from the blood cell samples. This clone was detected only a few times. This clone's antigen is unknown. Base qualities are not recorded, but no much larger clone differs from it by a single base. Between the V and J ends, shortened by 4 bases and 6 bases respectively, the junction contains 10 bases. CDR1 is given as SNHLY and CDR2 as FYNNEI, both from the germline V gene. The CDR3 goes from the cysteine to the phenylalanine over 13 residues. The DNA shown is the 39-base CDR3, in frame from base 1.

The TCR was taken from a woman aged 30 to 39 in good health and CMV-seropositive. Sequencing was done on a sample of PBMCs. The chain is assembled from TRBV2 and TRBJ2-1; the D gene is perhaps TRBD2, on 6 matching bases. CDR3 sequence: CASSARETNEQFF. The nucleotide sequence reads TGTGCCAGCAGTGCCCGGGAGACCAATGAGCAGTTCTTC.